The entry that follows covers one T cell receptor beta chain sequence. Its antigen is still unknown. CDR1 SNHLY and CDR2 FYNNEI come from the germline V gene. V was pared by 3 bases and J by 4 bases, with 2 bases of the junction left unmatched. The CDR3 has 14 amino acids. These data belong to a study of CD8 T cells in Susac syndrome. The study sequenced TCR beta in blood CD8+ and CD4+ T cells. Negative isolation was used for CD8+ and CD4+ T cells and FACS enrichment for TEMRA cells. Random hexamers served to reverse transcribe roughly 0.5 to 1 ug RNA. Amplification of TCR beta CDR3 spanned 54 Vbeta and 13 Jbeta via immunoSEQ multiplex PCR. TCRdb independently ran MiXCR on the immunoSEQ multiplex PCR reads; one entry per CDR3 protein. This sample has 150,000 to 200,000 distinct CDR3 sequences; approximately 94% occur once, and the top ten carry 0.1%. General observations from the study: The authors acknowledged that the study's TCR sequencing and HLA analysis involved relatively few individuals.

The clonotype was recovered from a human donor in good health. The sequenced sample consisted of CD4+ T cells from PBMCs. The chain carries TRBV2 and TRBJ1-5; TRBD1 agrees at 8 bases. The CDR3 region has the DNA TGTGCCAGCAGTGATCGACAGGGGAATCAGCCCCAGCATTTT. It is translated as CASSDRQGNQPQHF.